This entry lists 24 T cell receptor beta chains sequenced from one sample in a study of regulatory T cells. The primer mix had 52 TRBV and 13 TRBJ primers. The table came from immunoSEQ multiplex PCR; TCRdb's copy has only in-frame clones and leaves some out. The sample has 10,000 or so clones, nearly 85% seen once. Sequencing used CD8+ T cells sorted from blood. The receptors were gathered from a person aged 18 to 30 with CD3G deficiency.

This chain connects TRBV5-1 to TRBJ2-5; 8 positions agree with TRBD2. The V gene's germline CDR1 is SGHRS and CDR2 YFSETQ. J gave up 11 bases and V 4 bases, and 13 bases lay outside the gene matches. This CDR3 has 14 residues. The CDR3 loop reads CASSPGGPGGEQYF. CDR3 sequence (DNA): TGCGCCAGCAGCCCCGGCGGACCGGGAGGGGAGCAGTACTTC.

This clone was observed a single time. This rearrangement joins TRBV18 to TRBJ2-1; D is unresolved. Germline CDR1 KGHSH, CDR2 LQKENI. The CDR3 extends over 13 amino acids. V was trimmed by 3 bases and J by 6 bases, leaving 9 bases between them. For the CDR3, the DNA is TGTGCCAGCTCACCGTCGGCTTTCAATGAGCAGTTCTTC. Translation gives CASSPSAFNEQFF.

The chain is built from TRBV7-9 and TRBJ1-4; unclear D gene. The length of the CDR3 is 11 residues. Trimming removed 5 bases from V and 4 bases from J, with 2 bases in between. CDR1 is SEHNR and CDR2 is FQNEAQ in the germline V gene (reference sequence). CDR3 DNA: TGTGCCAGCAGCGATAATGAAAAACTGTTTTTT. Residues: CASSDNEKLFF.

V usage is TRBV7-6 and J usage is TRBJ2-5; D gene uncertain. The CDR3 spans 15 residues. The germline CDR1 and CDR2 sequences are SGHVS and FNYEAQ. The V gene lost 1 base and the J gene lost 4 bases, with 13 bases spanning the gap. The CDR3 DNA sequence: TGTGCCAGCAGCTTAGACTCTACTTTTGGAGAGACCCAGTACTTC. This encodes CASSLDSTFGETQYF.

The CDR3 region is CASNKEQEDGYTF. The CDR3 DNA reads TGTGCCAGCAATAAGGAACAGGAAGATGGCTACACCTTC. The genes are TRBV28 and TRBJ1-2, with D possibly matching TRBD1 (5 bases). Between the trimmed V and J ends, which lost 7 bases and 6 bases, there was a span of 15 bases. Germline CDR1 is MDHEN and CDR2 is SYDVKM. The CDR3 has 13 residues.

The chain links TRBV27 to TRBJ2-7, with D hard to call. This CDR3 is 13 amino acids long. The V end lost 0 bases, the J end lost 4 bases, and 7 bases lay between the germline ends. The germline gives CDR1 MNHEY, CDR2 SMNVEV (reference sequence). CDR3 bases: TGTGCCAGCAGTTTATCGGTGGGGTACGAGCAGTACTTC. Encoded protein: CASSLSVGYEQYF.

The J gene is TRBJ2-3, the V gene TRBV13; D remains unclear. Between the trimmed V and J ends, which lost 5 bases and 1 base, there was a span of 7 bases. From germline, CDR1 is PRHDT and CDR2 FYEKMQ (reference sequence). This CDR3 spans 13 amino acids. The chain's CDR3 is CASSRRGTDTQYF. In nucleotides, the CDR3 is TGTGCCAGCAGCCGCCGGGGCACAGATACGCAGTATTTT.

Only one count was recorded for this clone. This chain connects TRBV6-1 to TRBJ1-5; possibly TRBD1 for D (6 bases). Germline V lookup: CDR1 MNHNS, CDR2 SASEGT. The CDR3 contains 14 residues. Trimming removed 1 base at V and 5 bases at J, with 9 bases between. CDR3 residues: CASSEEDSYQPQHF. DNA for the CDR3: TGTGCCAGCAGTGAAGAGGACAGTTATCAGCCCCAGCATTTT.

This rearrangement joins TRBV19 to TRBJ2-2; possibly TRBD2 for D (5 bases). The CDR3 contains 13 residues. V was shortened by 6 bases and J by 2 bases, with 7 bases between the two germline ends. Germline V gene sequence: CDR1 LNHDA, CDR2 SQIVND (reference sequence). CDR3 in DNA: TGTGCCAGTAGGGGAGACAACACCGGGGAGCTGTTTTTT. It yields the protein CASRGDNTGELFF.

This clone is a singleton in its sample. CDR3 sequence: CASSLRGVSYEQYF. DNA for the CDR3: TGTGCCAGCAGTTTACGCGGAGTCTCCTACGAGCAGTACTTC. This chain connects TRBV28 to TRBJ2-5; no firm D call. The end of the DNA aligns better with TRBJ2-7, so the J call may be wrong. The CDR3 has 14 amino acids. Germline V gene lookup returns CDR1 MDHEN and CDR2 SYDVKM.

The chain combines TRBV28 with TRBJ1-5, with 8 bases that match TRBD1. The CDR3 length is 14 residues. The V gene's germline CDR1 is MDHEN and CDR2 SYDVKM. The V segment lost 3 bases and the J segment 6 bases; nucleotides outside the gene matches: 4. The CDR3 loop reads CASSFQGAAQPQHF. CDR3 DNA: TGTGCCAGCAGTTTCCAGGGGGCGGCTCAGCCCCAGCATTTT.

The V call is TRBV28, the J call TRBJ2-7, with 8 bases matching TRBD2. This CDR3 spans 14 amino acids. J was trimmed by 6 bases and V by 5 bases; bases with no gene match: 9. CDR1 is MDHEN, CDR2 SYDVKM, per germline. CDR3 in DNA: TGTGCCAGCAGTACCCAACGGGGGGGCTGCGAGCAGTACTTC. Translation gives CASSTQRGGCEQYF.

The CDR3 nucleotides read TGTGCCAGCAGCCCTCCGGACAGACCCTACGAGCAGTACTTC. Its translation: CASSPPDRPYEQYF. The chain links TRBV7-8 to TRBJ2-7; possibly TRBD1 for D (6 bases). Germline V gene data show CDR1 as SGHVS and CDR2 as FQNEAQ. This CDR3 has 14 residues. The V and J ends lost 5 bases and 2 bases respectively, with 13 bases between them.

The chain links TRBV6-6 to TRBJ1-1, with TRBD1 identical over 10 bases. CDR3 length: 13 amino acids. Germline V gene sequence: CDR1 MNHNY, CDR2 SVGAGI (reference sequence). Trimming removed 7 bases from V and 10 bases from J; junction bases left unmatched: 9. The CDR3 nucleotides are TGTGCCAGCACCGGGACAGGGGAGTCGAGAGCTTTCTTT. Amino acid sequence: CASTGTGESRAFF.

The chain combines TRBV6-6 with TRBJ2-1; the match to TRBD1 covers 10 bases. This CDR3 contains 16 residues. The germline gives CDR1 MNHNY, CDR2 SVGAGI (reference sequence). With V trimmed by 4 bases and J by 6 bases, 9 bases remained unmatched. This CDR3 is CASSFPGQGVGNEQFF. DNA for the CDR3: TGTGCCAGCAGTTTCCCCGGACAGGGGGTAGGCAATGAGCAGTTCTTC.

The chain carries TRBV9 and TRBJ2-2; D possibly corresponds to TRBD2 (6 bases). Trimming left V 4 bases short and J 0 bases short, with 16 bases between. Germline CDR1 reads SGDLS; CDR2 reads YYNGEE. This CDR3 has 17 residues. CDR3 nucleotide sequence: TGTGCCAGCAGCACCCGGGAGTCAACCGCGAACACCGGGGAGCTGTTTTTT. Translated: CASSTRESTANTGELFF.

The V gene is TRBV28, the J gene TRBJ2-3; the D gene is possibly TRBD2 (5 bases). The CDR3 sequence is 16 residues long. V was pared by 5 bases and J by 6 bases, with 21 bases between. Germline V CDR1 and CDR2: MDHEN, SYDVKM. In DNA, the CDR3 is TGTGCCAGCAGTCTCCTTGGTGGGAGAGGTCGGGATACGCAGTATTTT. Protein: CASSLLGGRGRDTQYF.

The genes are TRBV28 and TRBJ2-7, with TRBD1 identical over 7 bases. The V gene's germline CDR1 is MDHEN and CDR2 SYDVKM. V lost 5 bases and J lost 6; bases outside the gene matches: 13. This CDR3 is built from 15 residues. The CDR3 nucleotides are TGTGCCAGCAGTCCGAAGACAGGGCCGAGCGGCGAGCAGTACTTC. Its protein is CASSPKTGPSGEQYF.

This clone has just one count. The genes are TRBV7-9 and TRBJ2-3; no clear D gene. Trimming pared 2 bases from V and 4 bases from J, leaving 10 bases between. The germline V gene has CDR1 SEHNR and CDR2 FQNEAQ (reference sequence). CDR3 length equals 14 residues. The CDR3 is CASSLPEVADTQYF. Here the CDR3 DNA reads TGTGCCAGCAGCTTACCCGAGGTTGCAGATACGCAGTATTTT.

The chain has TRBV7-9 and TRBJ2-5; D perhaps matches TRBD1 (5 bases). The CDR3 has 14 residues. Germline CDR1 and CDR2: SEHNR and FQNEAQ (reference sequence). The V end was cut by 5 bases, the J end by 6 bases, with 16 bases between. The CDR3 DNA is TGTGCCAGCAGCCGTAATCAGGGTGGAAAGACCCAGTACTTC. Translated: CASSRNQGGKTQYF.

The rearrangement joins TRBV6-5 to TRBJ2-7, with D unresolved. The CDR3 sequence is 15 residues long. The V end lost 2 bases, the J end lost 1 base, and 12 bases lay between the germline ends. Germline assignment: CDR1 MNHEY and CDR2 SVGAGI. CDR3 sequence (DNA): TGTGCCAGCAGTTACGTGACAAAAATATCCTACGAGCAGTACTTC. Translating gives CASSYVTKISYEQYF.

The CDR3 nucleotides are TGTGCCAGCAGTGAAGGTGCGAACGAGGATACGCAGTATTTT. It encodes CASSEGANEDTQYF. The chain carries TRBV25-1 and TRBJ2-3; D call uncertain. Germline V CDR1 and CDR2: MGHDK, SYGVNS. V lost 2 bases and J lost 6, with 12 bases in between. The CDR3 has 14 amino acids. The full variable domain, its missing parts supplied by reference TRBV25-1 and TRBJ2-3, is EADIYQTPRYLVIGTGKKITLECSQTMGHDKMYWYQQDPGMELHLIHYSYGVNSTEKGDLSSESTVSRIRTEHFPLTLESARPSHTSQYLCASSEGANEDTQYFGPGTRLTVL.

The chain employs TRBV30 and TRBJ2-7; 9 nucleotides agree with TRBD2. CDR3 length equals 14 residues. Germline trimming cut 0 bases from V and 5 bases from J; bases unmatched to any gene: 5. Germline lookup yields CDR1 GTSNPN and CDR2 SVGIG (reference sequence). Written as DNA, the CDR3 is TGTGCCTGGAGTGTTGGGAGCGGGAGGAACGAGCAGTACTTC. Translated: CAWSVGSGRNEQYF. Filled out from reference TRBV30 and TRBJ2-7, the complete variable domain reads SQTIHQWPATLVQPVGSPLSLECTVEGTSNPNLYWYRQAAGRGLQLLFYSVGIGQISSEVPQNLSASRPQDRQFILSSKKLLLSDSGFYLCAWSVGSGRNEQYFGPGTRLTVT.

This rearrangement joins TRBV9 to TRBJ1-1, with D possibly being TRBD1 (6 bases). The CDR3 has 14 residues. Per germline, CDR1 SGDLS and CDR2 YYNGEE. Deletions cut 0 bases from V and 7 bases from J, with 13 bases between. The CDR3 coding sequence is TGTGCCAGCAGCGTAGAGGGGGTAGGTGGTGAAGCTTTCTTT. This gives the protein CASSVEGVGGEAFF.